This T cell receptor (beta chain) was identified in a study of resident and recirculating memory T cells in vitiligo (dated by TCRdb to the late 2010s). With respect to the entire study: The study took epidermis from shave biopsies of two lesional and two nonlesional sites, plus PBMCs, from each of a few stable vitiligo patients for TCR beta sequencing. Without cell sorting, samples were homogenized immediately before genomic DNA was extracted using the Qiagen DNeasy Blood & Tissue Kit. The human TCR beta sequencing was designed to test whether specific clones found in lesional vitiligo skin differed from the clones found in nonlesional skin and in blood.

The CDR3 starts with the cysteine, ends with the phenylalanine, and has 13 residues. Just the 39-base CDR3 DNA is kept, in frame starting at base 1. Between the V and J ends, shortened by 5 bases and 2 bases respectively, the junction contains 7 bases. As encoded in the germline V gene, CDR1 is MNHNS while CDR2 is SASEGT. Stable vitiligo was defined as no change in lesions over the previous 6 months. For classification as stable, the absence of confetti depigmentation, a clinical sign of active vitiligo, was additionally required. Patients who had been treated within the previous three months were excluded. PBMCs were isolated from heparinized blood by Ficoll density gradient centrifugation and were subsequently flash-frozen. For this clone: Its cognate antigen has yet to be identified. No base-level quality is on record; no much larger clone is a single base apart.

The immunoSEQ hsTCRB kit was used to amplify TCR beta chains from genomic DNA. Sequencing of TCR beta libraries was performed on an Illumina MiSeq instrument by the immunoSEQ service. Per the original workflow: Repertoire data were analyzed with the immunoSEQ Analyzer. Sourced from immuneACCESS, this table was stored by TCRdb with only in-frame sequences that have V and J called. A share of the clones is absent; for the studies checked, an unresolved V gene accounts for under half, and the remainder has no known explanation. V, J and clone size reflect that table, while D and trimming were determined from the DNA. For this sample the table gives tens of thousands of clones, of which about 91% were detected only once. Jointly, the top ten make up about 5% of the sample. Paper-wide results and their limitations: Overlap and correlation analysis found no significant repertoire overlap between any two biopsies, even biopsies from the same patient, apart from each lesion compared with itself. No single dominant TCR clone was found, and clonality differed from one vitiligo lesion to another. Because TCR sequences were not shared across biopsy sites or across patients, the findings suggest that different lesions are infiltrated by different T cell clones, a pattern described as private specificity. Mechanistic studies in the future are needed to assess how much the detected T cell clones and the human Trm pools versus Tcm pools each contribute.

This receptor was obtained from a male donor with vitiligo. The sequence joins TRBV6-1 to TRBJ1-5; the D gene is possibly TRBD1, with 6 bases matching. Sequenced material: blood. The sequenced DNA: TGTGCCAGCAGTCGACAGGGCAATCAGCCCCAGCATTTT. Its protein reads: CASSRQGNQPQHF.